This TCR beta chain was recorded in a study of siplizumab effects on memory and regulatory T cells. Only in-frame clones appear in the TCRdb table, and some are missing; sequencing was by immunoSEQ multiplex PCR. The top ten clones hold roughly 1.5% of a sample with roughly 120,000 clones, less than 95% of them seen once. About this clone: Antigen: not known.

V trimming: 1 base; J trimming: 1 base; junction bases outside the gene matches: 4. Germline-derived CDR1 and CDR2 are MGHRA and YSYEKL. The CDR3 covers 18 residues. Study-wide results and caveats: Memory cells seemed less diverse than naive T cells, which seemed major alloresponse contributors. Proliferating Tregs taken from siplizumab cultures were not shown to have a confirmed suppressive function.

The sample was non-Treg CD4+ T cells sorted from blood. The genes are TRBV4-1 and TRBJ2-2, with 12 bases matching TRBD2. The clonotype was recovered from a human donor in good health. CDR3 loop: CASSQGPLAGGNTGELFF. The CDR3 nucleotides read TGCGCCAGCAGCCAAGGACCACTAGCGGGAGGGAACACCGGGGAGCTGTTTTTT.